These 20 T cell receptor beta chains came from one sample sequenced in a study of OX40 agonist ivuxolimab in advanced cancers. Libraries were prepared by immunoSEQ multiplex PCR; TCRdb keeps only in-frame clonotypes and omits some of them. Here the sample spans 65,000 to 85,000 clones, about 82% being singletons. The source material was CD4+ or CD8+ T cells sorted from blood, sampled in a trial of the OX40 agonist ivuxolimab. These receptors all come from an adult with an advanced solid tumor such as melanoma, head and neck, liver or kidney cancer.

This clone was seen just once. This chain joins TRBV6-1 and TRBJ1-1, with D possibly being TRBD1 (6 bases). Germline CDR1 and CDR2: MNHNS and SASEGT. The CDR3 loop spans 13 amino acids. V was trimmed by 5 bases and J by 9 bases, leaving 16 bases between them. The CDR3 DNA reads as TGTGCCAGCAGTAGAGACCTAGGGGGGCAAGCTTTCTTT. It specifies CASSRDLGGQAFF.

The chain has TRBV6-1 and TRBJ1-1; 7 bases map to TRBD1. From germline, CDR1 is MNHNS and CDR2 SASEGT. The CDR3 spans 14 residues. V trimming: 5 bases; J trimming: 3 bases; junction bases outside the gene matches: 6. This CDR3 reads CASSNRGKDTEAFF. The CDR3 DNA follows: TGTGCCAGCAGTAACAGGGGCAAGGACACTGAAGCTTTCTTT.

The chain joins TRBV5-1 to TRBJ1-4; D gene unclear. V was trimmed by 0 bases and J by 2 bases, leaving 11 bases between them. In germline, CDR1 is SGHRS, CDR2 YFSETQ. The CDR3 loop spans 16 amino acids. CDR3 in amino acids: CASSLVLGSTNEKLFF. CDR3 coding DNA: TGCGCCAGCAGCTTGGTCTTGGGTTCGACTAATGAAAAACTGTTTTTT. Full variable domain (remainder filled in from reference TRBV5-1 and TRBJ1-4): KAGVTQTPRYLIKTRGQQVTLSCSPISGHRSVSWYQQTPGQGLQFLFEYFSETQRNKGNFPGRFSGRQFSNSRSEMNVSTLELGDSALYLCASSLVLGSTNEKLFFGSGTQLSVL.

The rearrangement joins TRBV27 to TRBJ1-5; possible D gene TRBD1, 6 bases. V was shortened by 2 bases and J by 5 bases, with 13 bases between the two germline ends. In germline, CDR1 is MNHEY, CDR2 SMNVEV (reference sequence). The CDR3 is 15 amino acids. Here the CDR3 DNA reads TGTGCCAGCAGTTTAAGGGGGGATGGGTATCAGCCCCAGCATTTT. Protein product: CASSLRGDGYQPQHF.

This rearrangement joins TRBV7-8 to TRBJ1-2; tentatively, D is TRBD1 (6 bases). Trimming shortened V by 1 base and J by 4 bases, and 10 bases separated the two germline ends. The germline gives CDR1 SGHVS, CDR2 FQNEAQ. This CDR3 spans 14 amino acids. CDR3 sequence reads: CASSLVTDSYGYTF. DNA for the CDR3: TGTGCCAGCAGCTTAGTAACGGACAGCTATGGCTACACCTTC.

The chain combines TRBV5-4 with TRBJ1-2; maybe TRBD1 (5 bases). Between the trimmed V and J ends, which lost 5 bases and 4 bases, there was a span of 12 bases. This CDR3 spans 13 amino acids. The germline CDR1 and CDR2 sequences are SGHNT and YYREEE (reference sequence). The CDR3 region has the DNA TGTGCCAGCAGTCGGGACGGACTCTATGGCTACACCTTC. Translated, it gives CASSRDGLYGYTF. Combining the CDR3 with reference TRBV5-4 and TRBJ1-2 gives the whole variable domain ETGVTQSPTHLIKTRGQQVTLRCSSQSGHNTVSWYQQALGQGPQFIFQYYREEENGRGNFPPRFSGLQFPNYSSELNVNALELDDSALYLCASSRDGLYGYTFGSGTRLTVV.

CDR3 in DNA: TGTGCCAGCTCACCACGACAGGAGAGCGGTCTTGGGGCCAACGTCCTGACTTTC. As protein: CASSPRQESGLGANVLTF. The genes are TRBV18 and TRBJ2-6, with D maybe TRBD1 (6 bases). Deletions cut 1 base from V and 3 bases from J, with 16 bases between. The CDR3 runs 18 residues. Germline loops: CDR1 KGHSH, CDR2 LQKENI.

J is TRBJ1-4 and V is TRBV7-8; no definite D call. The CDR3 extends over 13 amino acids. Germline V lookup: CDR1 SGHVS, CDR2 FQNEAQ. The V end lost 3 bases, the J end lost 8 bases, and 10 bases lay between the germline ends. CDR3 sequence: CASSFNLREKLFF. In nucleotides, the CDR3 is TGTGCCAGCAGCTTCAACCTTCGGGAAAAACTGTTTTTT. Looking up the rest from reference TRBV7-8 and TRBJ1-4 gives the full variable domain: GAGVSQSPRYKVAKRGQDVALRCDPISGHVSLFWYQQALGQGPEFLTYFQNEAQLDKSGLPSDRFFAERPEGSVSTLKIQRTQQEDSAVYLCASSFNLREKLFFGSGTQLSVL.

The chain combines TRBV28 with TRBJ1-2; TRBD1 agrees at 8 bases. The germline gives CDR1 MDHEN, CDR2 SYDVKM. The CDR3 runs to 14 residues. J gave up 4 bases and V 2 bases, and 3 bases lay outside the gene matches. The DNA of the CDR3 is TGTGCCAGCAGTTTAGGACAGGGCATCTATGGCTACACCTTC. This sequence encodes CASSLGQGIYGYTF.

The rearrangement links TRBV18 to TRBJ1-1, with D uncertain. Germline lookup yields CDR1 KGHSH and CDR2 LQKENI. This CDR3 region has 14 residues. The germline V and J ends were trimmed by 8 bases and 6 bases, with 19 bases remaining between them. CDR3 loop: CASIPLYDSAEAFF. As DNA, the CDR3 is TGTGCCAGCATACCTCTTTATGACTCCGCTGAAGCTTTCTTT.

The rearrangement joins TRBV28 to TRBJ1-2; maybe TRBD1 (6 bases). This CDR3 contains 13 residues. Between the trimmed V and J ends, which lost 7 bases and 2 bases, there was a span of 11 bases. CDR1 and CDR2 from the germline V gene are MDHEN and SYDVKM. CDR3 sequence reads: CASTQGFNYGYTF. The CDR3 DNA reads as TGTGCCAGCACACAGGGTTTCAACTATGGCTACACCTTC.

This rearrangement joins TRBV12-2 to TRBJ2-7; TRBD2, the D gene given by the table, was not confirmed from the DNA. TRBV12-2 is noted as a pseudogene. The CDR3 runs to 15 residues. The CDR3, as DNA: TGTGCAAGTCGCTTAGCGTACGACGGGACCTACGAGCAGTACTTC. Translated, it gives CASRLAYDGTYEQYF.

The V gene is TRBV6-1, the J gene TRBJ2-6, with TRBD1 as a possible D gene (6 bases). The CDR3 has 16 amino acids. Germline V gene sequence: CDR1 MNHNS, CDR2 SASEGT. V gave up 1 base and J gave up 2 bases, with 9 bases separating them. The CDR3 sequence is CASSEDRVTGANVLTF. CDR3 coding DNA: TGTGCCAGCAGTGAAGACAGGGTTACTGGGGCCAACGTCCTGACTTTC.

This chain joins TRBV5-1 and TRBJ2-2, with a possible D match to TRBD1 (6 bases). V was shortened by 0 bases and J by 9 bases, with 9 bases between the two germline ends. Germline V gene data show CDR1 as SGHRS and CDR2 as YFSETQ. The CDR3 covers 13 residues. The CDR3 region is CASSLDRVRELFF. The CDR3 region has the DNA TGCGCCAGCAGCTTGGACAGGGTCCGGGAGCTGTTTTTT.

The chain is built from TRBV9 and TRBJ2-3; D unclear. The CDR3 is made up of 13 amino acids. Germline assignment: CDR1 SGDLS and CDR2 YYNGEE. Trimming took off 2 bases at V and 2 bases at J, with 6 bases between the two ends. CDR3 protein: CASSVLTTDTQYF. The CDR3 region has the DNA TGTGCCAGCAGCGTGCTGACCACAGATACGCAGTATTTT.

For the CDR3, the DNA is TGTGCCACAAAAACAGGGGGGGCAAACACTGAAGCTTTCTTT. Translated: CATKTGGANTEAFF. This rearrangement joins TRBV5-4 to TRBJ1-1; TRBD1 aligns across 8 bases. The CDR3 consists of 14 residues. Germline V gene sequence: CDR1 SGHNT, CDR2 YYREEE (reference sequence). The J segment lost 2 bases and the V segment lost 9 bases, leaving 9 bases of the junction unmatched.

The chain employs TRBV15 and TRBJ2-1; 8 bases align to TRBD1. This CDR3 is built from 15 residues. After removal of 0 bases from V and 9 bases from J, the junction contained 7 bases not matched to a gene. Germline CDR1 reads LNHNV; CDR2 reads YYDKDF (reference sequence). The CDR3 loop reads CATSRDAAGGGEQFF. The CDR3 coding sequence is TGTGCCACCAGCAGAGATGCTGCAGGGGGCGGTGAGCAGTTCTTC.

The chain has TRBV28 and TRBJ2-5, with D maybe TRBD2 (5 bases). There are 13 residues in the CDR3. V was clipped by 5 bases and J by 4 bases, with 11 bases between them. CDR1 is MDHEN, CDR2 SYDVKM, per germline. The CDR3 sequence: CASSRPRVETQYF. As DNA, the CDR3 is TGTGCCAGCAGTAGGCCGAGGGTAGAGACCCAGTACTTC.

V gene TRBV20-1 combines with J gene TRBJ1-1; tentative D call: TRBD1 (5 bases). In germline, CDR1 is DFQATT, CDR2 SNEGSKA (reference sequence). V lost 3 bases, J lost 11 bases, and 13 bases lay in between. The CDR3 has 11 amino acids. Here the CDR3 reads CSASRQNRAFF. CDR3 nucleotides: TGCAGTGCTAGTAGGCAAAACAGGGCTTTCTTT.

J is TRBJ2-1 and V is TRBV6-1; 10 bases align to TRBD2. Germline CDR1 is MNHNS and CDR2 is SASEGT. The trim removed 1 base at V and 8 bases at J, leaving 14 bases unmatched. This CDR3 is built from 18 residues. DNA for the CDR3: TGTGCCAGCAGTGAAGGCCTTGGCCTAGCGGGAGAGGGCGATGAGCAGTTCTTC. Translating gives CASSEGLGLAGEGDEQFF.